A single sample is the source of the 2 T cell receptor beta chains below, sequenced in a study of shared clonotypes between healthy human individuals. TCRdb's copy holds only in-frame clones and misses some; the assay was immunoSEQ multiplex PCR. Of 2.3 million or so clones listed, over 85% are singletons. The sample taken for sequencing was naive CD4+ T cells from PBMCs. Subset denoted: CD45RA+ positively selected. The receptors were sampled from a man younger than 30 in good health. Some clones in this sample may be carry-over from other donors' samples.

The chain employs TRBV4-2 and TRBJ2-5, with D maybe TRBD2 (6 bases). Deletions cut 3 bases from V and 7 bases from J, with 18 bases between. The CDR3 loop spans 15 amino acids. CDR1 LGHNA and CDR2 YNFKEQ come from the germline V gene. DNA of the CDR3: TGTGCCAGCAGCCAGGACGCGGGGCGCGTGGGGACCCAGTACTTC. Translation gives CASSQDAGRVGTQYF.

In regard to this clone: Other DNA sequences within the sample encode an identical CDR3. The CDR3 coding sequence is TGTGCCAGCAGCCCGCTCGGGGCTAACTATGGCTACACCTTC. Its protein is CASSPLGANYGYTF. The V and J genes are TRBV5-4 and TRBJ1-2; D is unclear. CDR3 length equals 14 residues. V dropped 4 bases and J dropped 0 bases, with 10 bases sitting between them. The germline CDR1 and CDR2 sequences are SGHNT and YYREEE (reference sequence).